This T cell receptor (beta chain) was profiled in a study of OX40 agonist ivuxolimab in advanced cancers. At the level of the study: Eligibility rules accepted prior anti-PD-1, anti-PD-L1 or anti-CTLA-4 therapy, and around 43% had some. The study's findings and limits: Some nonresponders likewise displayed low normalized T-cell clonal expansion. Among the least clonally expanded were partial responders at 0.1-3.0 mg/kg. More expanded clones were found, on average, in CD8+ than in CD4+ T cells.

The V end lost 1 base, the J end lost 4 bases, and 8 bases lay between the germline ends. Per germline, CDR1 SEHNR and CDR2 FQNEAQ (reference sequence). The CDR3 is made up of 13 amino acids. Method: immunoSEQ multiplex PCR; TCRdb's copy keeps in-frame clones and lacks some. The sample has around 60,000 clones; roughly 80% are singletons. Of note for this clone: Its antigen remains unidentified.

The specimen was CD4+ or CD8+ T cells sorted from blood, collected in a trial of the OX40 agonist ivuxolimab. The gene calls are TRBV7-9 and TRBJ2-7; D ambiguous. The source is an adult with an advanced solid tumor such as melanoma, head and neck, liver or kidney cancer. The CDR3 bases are TGTGCCAGCAGCTTAGGGAGAACGTACGAGCAGTACTTC. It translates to CASSLGRTYEQYF.